This T cell receptor beta chain comes out of a study of shared clonotypes between healthy human individuals. Findings and caveats of the study: The four-donor shared clonotypes exceeded non-shared clonotypes in generation probability, with non-shared ones scoring lower.

Using immunoSEQ multiplex PCR, the repertoire was profiled, and TCRdb retains in-frame clones only, with some absent. Of 900,000 to 1,200,000 clones in the sample, 75% to 85% are singletons; the top ten hold roughly 0.55%. Points on this clone: Its specificity is not known.

Germline assignment: CDR1 MNHEY and CDR2 SVGAGI. V lost 6 bases to trimming and J lost 6 bases, with 18 bases between them. This CDR3 has 14 residues. This chain joins TRBV6-5 and TRBJ2-7; maybe TRBD1 (5 bases). The source of this sequence is a man between 18 and 29 years old in good health. Some clones in this sample may be carry-over from other donors' samples. The sequencing input was memory CD4+ T cells from PBMCs. Subset in this sample: CD45RA-negative fraction. The CDR3 DNA is TGTGCCAGCAGACCAACCCCAGGGTCCCGCGAGCAGTACTTC. It codes for CASRPTPGSREQYF.